The rows below give T cell receptor beta chains drawn from one sample of a study of OX40 agonist ivuxolimab in advanced cancers. Clones were sequenced by immunoSEQ multiplex PCR, and TCRdb holds only the in-frame ones, with some missing. The sample carries about 44,000 clones, around 94% recorded once. Material: CD4+ or CD8+ T cells sorted from blood, obtained in a trial of the OX40 agonist ivuxolimab. The receptors stem from an adult with an advanced solid tumor such as melanoma, head and neck, liver or kidney cancer. Both conserved end residues are part of each CDR3. Each record gives: V gene, J gene, CDR3 length, CDR3 protein.

v_call: TRBV7-9
j_call: TRBJ1-1
cdr3_length: 15
cdr3_aa: CASSLMGFGQSLAFF

v_call: TRBV30
j_call: TRBJ1-5
cdr3_length: 15
cdr3_aa: CAWSVGTGSNQPQHF

v_call: TRBV19
j_call: TRBJ2-2
cdr3_length: 15
cdr3_aa: CASSALAGDTGELFF

v_call: TRBV6-6
j_call: TRBJ2-3
cdr3_length: 16
cdr3_aa: CASSPTGGLFLDTQYF

v_call: TRBV10-1
j_call: TRBJ2-7
cdr3_length: 16
cdr3_aa: CASSVRGRLISYEQYF

v_call: TRBV19
j_call: TRBJ1-2
cdr3_length: 14
cdr3_aa: CASTAGTANYGYTF

v_call: TRBV29-1
j_call: TRBJ2-7
cdr3_length: 14
cdr3_aa: CSVDIGQGSYEQYF

v_call: TRBV9
j_call: TRBJ2-7
cdr3_length: 11
cdr3_aa: CASSLDGEQYF

v_call: TRBV27
j_call: TRBJ2-3
cdr3_length: 13
cdr3_aa: CASSLGLTDTQYF

v_call: TRBV4-1
j_call: TRBJ1-5
cdr3_length: 13
cdr3_aa: CASSQGGNQPQHF

v_call: TRBV12-5
j_call: TRBJ2-1
cdr3_length: 19
cdr3_aa: CASGRPQWREGHSYNEQFF

v_call: TRBV7-8
j_call: TRBJ1-2
cdr3_length: 14
cdr3_aa: CASSLSTGGYGYTF

v_call: TRBV10-3
j_call: TRBJ1-1
cdr3_length: 15
cdr3_aa: CAISEVRDISTEAFF

v_call: TRBV11-2
j_call: TRBJ1-1
cdr3_length: 15
cdr3_aa: CASSLQGGVGTEAFF

v_call: TRBV5-4
j_call: TRBJ2-7
cdr3_length: 13
cdr3_aa: CASSLENLYEQYF

v_call: TRBV28
j_call: TRBJ2-5
cdr3_length: 16
cdr3_aa: CASSPPQGTGEETQYF

v_call: TRBV25-1
j_call: TRBJ2-1
cdr3_length: 14
cdr3_aa: CASSEQGFVDEQFF

v_call: TRBV5-1
j_call: TRBJ2-3
cdr3_length: 16
cdr3_aa: CASSSHGAQGTDTQYF

v_call: TRBV14
j_call: TRBJ1-4
cdr3_length: 16
cdr3_aa: CASSPTLFGSDEKLFF

v_call: TRBV5-6
j_call: TRBJ1-1
cdr3_length: 15
cdr3_aa: CASSSRQESNTEAFF

v_call: TRBV6-6
j_call: TRBJ2-1
cdr3_length: 14
cdr3_aa: CASSYATPGNEQFF

v_call: TRBV6-5
j_call: TRBJ2-7
cdr3_length: 15
cdr3_aa: CASSGPGALSYEQYF

v_call: TRBV28
j_call: TRBJ1-1
cdr3_length: 12
cdr3_aa: CASGSGSGEAFF

v_call: TRBV30
j_call: TRBJ2-1
cdr3_length: 15
cdr3_aa: CAWSRMASGDNEQFF

v_call: TRBV4-2
j_call: TRBJ2-3
cdr3_length: 18
cdr3_aa: CASSQETSGNLNTDTQYF

v_call: TRBV27
j_call: TRBJ1-2
cdr3_length: 13
cdr3_aa: CASSLGPNYGYTF

v_call: TRBV28
j_call: TRBJ1-3
cdr3_length: 14
cdr3_aa: CASGLRGSGNTIYF

v_call: TRBV9
j_call: TRBJ1-2
cdr3_length: 17
cdr3_aa: CASSVNPGVTLNYGYTF

v_call: TRBV6-7
j_call: TRBJ2-7
cdr3_length: 15
cdr3_aa: CASSYAETFPYEQYF

v_call: TRBV30
j_call: TRBJ2-7
cdr3_length: 14
cdr3_aa: CAWSVTGSGYEQYF

v_call: TRBV4-2
j_call: TRBJ2-7
cdr3_length: 14
cdr3_aa: CASSQDRIHYEQYF

v_call: TRBV5-6
j_call: TRBJ2-1
cdr3_length: 14
cdr3_aa: CASSLNAGGNEQFF

v_call: TRBV27
j_call: TRBJ1-4
cdr3_length: 12
cdr3_aa: CASSVFGEKLFF

v_call: TRBV4-2
j_call: TRBJ2-1
cdr3_length: 16
cdr3_aa: CASSSTIFSSYNEQFF

v_call: TRBV5-6
j_call: TRBJ2-1
cdr3_length: 13
cdr3_aa: CASGLGGSNEQFF

v_call: TRBV7-9
j_call: TRBJ2-1
cdr3_length: 15
cdr3_aa: CASSFPGLGYNEQFF

v_call: TRBV7-9
j_call: TRBJ2-7
cdr3_length: 15
cdr3_aa: CASSLSSDRTYEQYF

v_call: TRBV5-1
j_call: TRBJ2-2
cdr3_length: 20
cdr3_aa: CASSLAEGLAGAGKTGELFF

v_call: TRBV4-3
j_call: TRBJ2-7
cdr3_length: 17
cdr3_aa: CASSQDRGDRGIYEQYF

v_call: TRBV5-6
j_call: TRBJ2-1
cdr3_length: 14
cdr3_aa: CASSSGLEGDEQFF

v_call: TRBV6-1
j_call: TRBJ1-1
cdr3_length: 13
cdr3_aa: CASLTHQNTEAFF

v_call: TRBV4-1
j_call: TRBJ2-1
cdr3_length: 13
cdr3_aa: CASSSLTDNEQFF

v_call: TRBV4-1
j_call: TRBJ1-2
cdr3_length: 14
cdr3_aa: CASSRAASSYGYTF

v_call: TRBV5-6
j_call: TRBJ2-2
cdr3_length: 15
cdr3_aa: CASSSEIENTGELFF

v_call: TRBV29-1
j_call: TRBJ2-1
cdr3_length: 14
cdr3_aa: CSVEGTSGKHEQFF

v_call: TRBV7-8
j_call: TRBJ2-3
cdr3_length: 17
cdr3_aa: CASSLPPVSQSTDTQYF

v_call: TRBV11-2
j_call: TRBJ1-2
cdr3_length: 14
cdr3_aa: CASSFGRYASGYTF

v_call: TRBV9
j_call: TRBJ2-3
cdr3_length: 14
cdr3_aa: CASSVAGTEDTQYF

v_call: TRBV4-1
j_call: TRBJ2-1
cdr3_length: 17
cdr3_aa: CASSQDWGGGAYNEQFF

v_call: TRBV19
j_call: TRBJ1-1
cdr3_length: 14
cdr3_aa: CASSIAQGNTEAFF

v_call: TRBV27
j_call: TRBJ1-2
cdr3_length: 15
cdr3_aa: CASSLRAGGAYGYTF

v_call: TRBV7-2
j_call: TRBJ2-7
cdr3_length: 15
cdr3_aa: CASSSRGLAGYEQYF

v_call: TRBV7-2
j_call: TRBJ2-7
cdr3_length: 17
cdr3_aa: CASSPSARANYTYEQYF